A selection of T cell receptor beta chains follows, all from one sample in a study of technical replicates of blood from several donors. TCRdb keeps only in-frame clones here, not all; method: immunoSEQ multiplex PCR. The sample carries roughly 79,000 clones, roughly 95% recorded once. The sample comprised T cells isolated from PBMCs. These receptors originate from a human donor in good health. CDR3s include the opening cysteine and the closing phenylalanine or tryptophan. The order of the fields is D gene, V gene, J gene, clone size, CDR3 DNA, CDR3 protein. A D gene is named only where the DNA matches it firmly. Rows may omit the clone size; those that give it use once, few, many or a size class.

D: .
V: TRBV2
J: TRBJ2-7
size: .
DNA: TGTGCCAGCAGGGAGACGGTCATTCCTTCCTACGAGCAGTACTTC
CDR3: CASRETVIPSYEQYF

D: TRBD1
V: TRBV10-3
J: TRBJ1-1
size: .
DNA: TGTGCCATCACCGACAGGGGCACTGAAGCTTTCTTT
CDR3: CAITDRGTEAFF

D: .
V: TRBV30
J: TRBJ1-2
size: .
DNA: TGTGCCTGGAGGGTCAGGCCCCTTGGCTACACCTTC
CDR3: CAWRVRPLGYTF

D: TRBD1
V: TRBV7-2
J: TRBJ1-2
size: .
DNA: TGTGCCAGCAGCTTAGCGCCAGGGGGCGAGCGACATAACTATGGCTACACCTTC
CDR3: CASSLAPGGERHNYGYTF

D: TRBD2
V: TRBV27
J: TRBJ2-1
size: .
DNA: TGTGCCAGCAGCGGGAGGGCCTTAGGGAATGAGCAGTTCTTC
CDR3: CASSGRALGNEQFF

D: .
V: TRBV5-1
J: TRBJ2-2
size: .
DNA: TGCGCCAGCAGCCCAACCTCCAACAGGAACACCGGGGAGCTGTTTTTT
CDR3: CASSPTSNRNTGELFF

D: TRBD2
V: TRBV4-1
J: TRBJ2-3
size: .
DNA: TGCGCCAGCAGCCAAGGGACTAGCGGGAGGGTCACAGATACGCAGTATTTT
CDR3: CASSQGTSGRVTDTQYF

D: TRBD2
V: TRBV11-3
J: TRBJ2-1
size: .
DNA: TGTGCCAGCAGCGCAGCCGGGACTACCCACAATGAGCAGTTCTTC
CDR3: CASSAAGTTHNEQFF

D: .
V: TRBV6-6
J: TRBJ1-4
size: .
DNA: TGTGCCAGCAGTTACCAACAGGGCTTTAGCGAAAAACTGTTTTTT
CDR3: CASSYQQGFSEKLFF

D: TRBD1
V: TRBV25-1
J: TRBJ1-2
size: .
DNA: TGTGCCAGCAGTGAATTGCAAGGGGGCGCTAATGGCTACACCTTC
CDR3: CASSELQGGANGYTF

D: TRBD1
V: TRBV12-5
J: TRBJ2-5
size: .
DNA: TGTGCTAGTGGTCAGGGACAGGGGAACGTAGAGACCCAGTACTTC
CDR3: CASGQGQGNVETQYF

D: .
V: TRBV6-1
J: TRBJ1-1
size: .
DNA: TGTGCCAGCAGTGAAGCGCTACAGCCGAACACTGAAGCTTTCTTT
CDR3: CASSEALQPNTEAFF

D: .
V: TRBV10-3
J: TRBJ2-7
size: .
DNA: TGTGCCATCAGTGAGGGCCTCATAAACGAGCAGTACTTC
CDR3: CAISEGLINEQYF

D: .
V: TRBV14
J: TRBJ1-2
size: .
DNA: TGTGCCAGCAGCCAAGAGAGTTGGAACTATGGCTACACCTTC
CDR3: CASSQESWNYGYTF

D: .
V: TRBV7-3
J: TRBJ2-5
size: once
DNA: TGTGCCAGCAGCTTAATCTTTGCGTCCCAAGAGACCCAGTACTTC
CDR3: CASSLIFASQETQYF

D: .
V: TRBV18
J: TRBJ1-1
size: .
DNA: TGTGCCAGCTCATCACAAGAGACTGAAGCTTTCTTT
CDR3: CASSSQETEAFF

D: .
V: TRBV5-1
J: TRBJ2-7
size: once
DNA: TGCGCCACCACTGAGGAGACGGAGATCTACGAGCAGTACTTC
CDR3: CATTEETEIYEQYF

D: .
V: TRBV2
J: TRBJ1-2
size: .
DNA: TGTGCCAGCAGTCAGGACAATGTCCGGTTCTTCTACACCTTC
CDR3: CASSQDNVRFFYTF

D: TRBD2
V: TRBV19
J: TRBJ2-1
size: .
DNA: TGTGCCAGTAGTATAACTAGCGGGAGCGATGAGCAGTTCTTC
CDR3: CASSITSGSDEQFF

D: .
V: TRBV7-2
J: TRBJ2-3
size: once
DNA: TGTGCCAGCAGCCTAGGACAGACAGATACGCAGTATTTT
CDR3: CASSLGQTDTQYF

D: .
V: TRBV6-5
J: TRBJ1-2
size: .
DNA: TGTGCCAGCAGTTACGCGGGGGCCAGTGAGGGGGGCTACACCTTC
CDR3: CASSYAGASEGGYTF

D: TRBD2
V: TRBV11-2
J: TRBJ2-2
size: .
DNA: TGTGCCAGCAGCTTAGAAGGGACTACGAACACCGGGGAGCTGTTTTTT
CDR3: CASSLEGTTNTGELFF

D: TRBD2
V: TRBV4-1
J: TRBJ2-1
size: .
DNA: TGCGCCAGCAGCCAAGTATCAGGACTAGCGGGAGAGAGCTCCTACAATGAGCAGTTCTTC
CDR3: CASSQVSGLAGESSYNEQFF

D: TRBD1
V: TRBV29-1
J: TRBJ2-7
size: .
DNA: TGCAGCGTTGAACGCCCTACACAGGGGGCCTACGAGCAGTACTTC
CDR3: CSVERPTQGAYEQYF

D: .
V: TRBV30
J: TRBJ2-7
size: .
DNA: TGTGCCTGGACTACAGGGTTCTCCTACGAGCAGTACTTC
CDR3: CAWTTGFSYEQYF

D: TRBD1
V: TRBV19
J: TRBJ2-2
size: .
DNA: TGTGCCAGTAGCAGGGGGTCCGGGGAGCTGTTTTTT
CDR3: CASSRGSGELFF

D: .
V: TRBV11-1
J: TRBJ2-7
size: .
DNA: TGTGCCAGCAGCTTAGTGGGCGGACTACACGAGCAGTACTTC
CDR3: CASSLVGGLHEQYF

D: .
V: TRBV5-6
J: TRBJ2-7
size: .
DNA: TGTGCCAGCAGCTTGGGAAGCCAGGGGGGCTACGAGCAGTACTTC
CDR3: CASSLGSQGGYEQYF

D: .
V: TRBV19
J: TRBJ1-5
size: few
DNA: TGTGCCAGTAGTACCAAGGGCGCAGGGTGGCATTTT
CDR3: CASSTKGAGWHF

D: TRBD1
V: TRBV14
J: TRBJ2-2
size: few
DNA: TGTGCCAGCAGCCGGTTGGGACAGGGAAACACCGGGGAGCTGTTTTTT
CDR3: CASSRLGQGNTGELFF

D: .
V: TRBV29-1
J: TRBJ2-7
size: .
DNA: TGCAGCGTAGCAGGACAGTCTACCTACGAGCAGTACTTC
CDR3: CSVAGQSTYEQYF

D: TRBD1
V: TRBV5-4
J: TRBJ1-1
size: .
DNA: TGTGCCAGCAGCCCCATCCGACAGGGGGGGAACACTGAAGCTTTCTTT
CDR3: CASSPIRQGGNTEAFF

D: .
V: TRBV18
J: TRBJ2-2
size: .
DNA: TGTGCCAGCTCACCTTACAGGGAAAGTGACACCGGGGAGCTGTTTTTT
CDR3: CASSPYRESDTGELFF

D: .
V: TRBV2
J: TRBJ2-7
size: once
DNA: TGTGCCAGCAGCGACGACAGAGGCGAGCAGTACTTC
CDR3: CASSDDRGEQYF

D: .
V: TRBV6-4
J: TRBJ1-1
size: .
DNA: TGTGCCAGCAGCCCGATAGGCGGGGGCACTGAAGCTTTCTTT
CDR3: CASSPIGGGTEAFF

D: .
V: TRBV10-3
J: TRBJ1-2
size: .
DNA: TGTGCCATCAAGGACAGAACCGACTATGGCTACACCTTC
CDR3: CAIKDRTDYGYTF

D: .
V: TRBV6-6
J: TRBJ2-1
size: .
DNA: TGTGCCAGCAGTTATGGGACTTTTTACAATGAGCAGTTCTTC
CDR3: CASSYGTFYNEQFF